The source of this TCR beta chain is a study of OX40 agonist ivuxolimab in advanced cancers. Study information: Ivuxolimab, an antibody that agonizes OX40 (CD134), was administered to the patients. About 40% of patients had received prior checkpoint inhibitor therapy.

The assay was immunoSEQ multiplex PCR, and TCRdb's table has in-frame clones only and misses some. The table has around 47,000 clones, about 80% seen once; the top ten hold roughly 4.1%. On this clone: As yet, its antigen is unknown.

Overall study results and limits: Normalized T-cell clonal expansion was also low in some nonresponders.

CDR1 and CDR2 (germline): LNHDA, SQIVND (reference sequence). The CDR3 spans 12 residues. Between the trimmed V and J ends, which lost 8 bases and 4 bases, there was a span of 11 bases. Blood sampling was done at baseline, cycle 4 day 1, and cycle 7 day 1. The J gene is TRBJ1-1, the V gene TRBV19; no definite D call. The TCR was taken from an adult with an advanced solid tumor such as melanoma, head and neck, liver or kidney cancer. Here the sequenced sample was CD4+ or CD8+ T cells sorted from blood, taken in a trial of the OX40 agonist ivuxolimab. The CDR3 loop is CASLRSPTEAFF. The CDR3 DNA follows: TGTGCCAGTTTACGGTCCCCCACTGAAGCTTTCTTT. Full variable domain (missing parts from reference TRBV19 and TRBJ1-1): DGGITQSPKYLFRKEGQNVTLSCEQNLNHDAMYWYRQDPGQGLRLIYYSQIVNDFQKGDIAEGYSVSREKKESFPLTVTSAQKNPTAFYLCASLRSPTEAFFGQGTRLTVV.